This T cell receptor (beta chain) was sequenced for a study of post-analysis software for immune sequencing data (dated by TCRdb to 2015 to 2017). At the level of the whole study: Recorded disease courses included relapsing-remitting, secondary progressive and progressive-relapsing multiple sclerosis, with some patients lacking subtype annotation. The patient repertoires were set against about eleven previously published healthy control repertoires from donors whose ages ranged from roughly 6 to 27 years. A subset of samples was prepared in parallel using single-end sample barcoding, then pooled and co-amplified after Illumina adapter ligation. The paper's findings and limits, for the study overall: Strong co-clustering of samples prepared in the same batch was shown by direct clustering with F measure, prompting a batch-effect correction. Significantly higher frequencies in patients than in controls were found for five or six TRBV segments, including TRBV5-6, TRBV5-1 and TRBV20-1. Significantly lower normalized Chao1 diversity was found in multiple sclerosis patients than in controls, suggesting substantial peripheral T-cell clonal expansion. The multiple sclerosis patient group was slightly younger than the control group.

V and J are truncated by 3 bases and 1 base respectively, leaving an intervening sequence of 9 bases. CDR1 and CDR2, looked up from the germline V gene (reference sequence), are MNHEY and SMNVEV. Reading from cysteine to phenylalanine, the CDR3 counts 14 amino acids. The kept DNA is CDR3 alone, 42 bases in frame from the first base. This clonotype was recorded a few times. Its antigen is still unknown. Per-base quality was not reported, and no clone a single base away is much larger than it. To demonstrate the VDJtools post-analysis software, TCR beta repertoires were profiled from the peripheral blood of about 13 young patients with multiple sclerosis. Multiple sclerosis patients were children and adolescents aged 6 to 15 years. The library relied on PCR. Sequencing took place on an Illumina HiSeq 2500. To reduce PCR and sequencing biases, unique molecular identifiers were incorporated into the TCR beta cDNA libraries. Every 1 to 10 million input T cells yielded 500,000 or so cDNA molecules, meaning each molecule approximated one T cell. The patient libraries were prepared and sequenced using the same protocol as the earlier healthy control dataset. Samples belonging to the same batch were prepared together, multiplexed and sequenced on a shared HiSeq lane. The authors processed their data as follows. MIGEC was used to process the raw barcoded reads, and molecular identifier groups with only a single read were discarded before consensus assembly and CDR3 extraction. VDJtools was used for post-analysis of the clonotype tables, with diversity normalized by down-sampling every dataset to the smallest sample size. To correct batch-related cross-sample contamination, repertoire overlap clustering matched CDR3 amino acid sequences but not nucleotide sequences. TCRdb reprocessing: public reads trimmed at Q25 with fastp, clones called with MiXCR, in-frame beta chains kept. All rows with the same CDR3 protein become a single entry with the most common DNA and genes. It is TCRdb's table, rather than the study itself, that gives the V and J calls and clone size. This sample lists more than 450,000 distinct CDR3 sequences; around 36% were detected once. Approximately 5.4% of the sample comes from the top ten.

This receptor chain uses TRBV27 and TRBJ2-5; no D gene can be assigned with confidence. Sequencing was performed on blood. This clonotype was obtained from a girl aged 2 to 17 with multiple sclerosis. The sequence in DNA is TGTGCCAGCAGTTTCTCCAACATCCAAGAGACCCAGTACTTC. Translated, it gives CASSFSNIQETQYF.